The entry that follows covers one TCR beta chain sequence. A junction end diverges from the germline sequence, so it may reflect a read error. Per the original methods: From reference gene primer amplification, estimates of nucleated cell counts were derived. Clones were read by immunoSEQ multiplex PCR, and TCRdb kept only the in-frame ones, dropping some. V, J and clone size are those of that table, while D and trimming were read from the DNA. The sample holds about 85,000 clones, under 85% seen once. The record originates from a study of blood T cell repertoires in COVID-19. Turning to the study itself: Sites across the United States, Italy and Spain contributed samples from acute and convalescent COVID-19. The analysed material was cDNA or gDNA that came from T cells, B-cell-depleted T cells, or PBMCs.

The CDR3 spans 14 residues. Looked up from germline, CDR1 is LGHDT and CDR2 is YNNKEL (reference sequence). The chain combines TRBV3-1 (or the pseudogene TRBV3-2) with TRBJ1-6; TRBD1 might be the D (6 bases). This TCR was recovered from an older man with acute or convalescent COVID-19. Specimen: peripheral blood. CDR3 nucleotide sequence: TGTGCCAGCAGCCAAGGGCGGGGGCATTCAGCCCTCCACTTT. Protein product: CASSQGRGHSALHF.